The rows below give T cell receptor beta chains drawn from one sample of a study of CD8+ T cells in alopecia areata. Generated by immunoSEQ multiplex PCR, the TCRdb table keeps only in-frame clones and is missing some. The sample consists of 270,000 or so clones, roughly 50% of them appearing once. This specimen was CD4+ T cells sorted from blood, taken at week 24, from a patient treated with tofacitinib. Every receptor here comes from a human donor with alopecia areata. CDR3s include the opening cysteine and the closing phenylalanine or tryptophan. A D gene is named only where the DNA matches it firmly. Some rows have no size entry. The others give once, few or many, or a class for an expanded clone.

>-|TRBV14|-|TRBJ2-5
TGTGCCAGCGCCTGGTCCCAAGAGACCCAGTACTTC
CASAWSQETQYF
>-|TRBV29-1|-|TRBJ1-4
TGCAGCGTTGCGGCCTCGGGAAATGAAAAACTGTTTTTT
CSVAASGNEKLFF
>TRBD1|TRBV6-6|few|TRBJ1-2
TGTGCCAGCACTCGGGACAGGGCCTATGGCTACACCTTC
CASTRDRAYGYTF
>-|TRBV6-1|once|TRBJ1-6
TGTGCCAGCAGTGAAGCAGGCCCAGGGAGGTGGGTTAATTCACCCCTCCACTTT
CASSEAGPGRWVNSPLHF
>TRBD1|TRBV6-5|-|TRBJ1-2
TGTGCCAGCAGTTCGACAGGGGACTATGGCTACACCTTC
CASSSTGDYGYTF
>-|TRBV7-2|few|TRBJ2-6
TGTGCCAGCAGCTTAGGACCGGGCCGCTCTGGGGCCAACGTCCTGACTTTC
CASSLGPGRSGANVLTF
>TRBD1|TRBV5-6|few|TRBJ1-5
TGTGCCAGCAGCTTCTACAGGGGAAGGAGCAATCAGCCCCAGCATTTT
CASSFYRGRSNQPQHF
>-|TRBV7-9|-|TRBJ2-3
TGTGCCAGCAGCTTAGGGGAGTGGGCAGATACGCAGTATTTT
CASSLGEWADTQYF
>-|TRBV5-1|many|TRBJ2-1
TGCGCCAGCAGCTTGCTGCCCAGCTCCTACAATGAGCAGTTCTTC
CASSLLPSSYNEQFF
>TRBD1|TRBV6-5|-|TRBJ2-5
TGTGCCAGCAGGATCACAGGGGGAGAGACCCAGTACTTC
CASRITGGETQYF
>-|TRBV20-1|-|TRBJ1-2
TGCAGTGCTGAGCGGGGCTATGGCTACACCTTC
CSAERGYGYTF
>-|TRBV29-1|-|TRBJ2-7
TGCAGCGTCGGACGCGGACTCTCAACTTACGAGCAGTACTTC
CSVGRGLSTYEQYF
>-|TRBV10-3|once|TRBJ1-1
TGTGCCATCACGGCAGCGGGCGGGAACACTGAAGCTTTCTTT
CAITAAGGNTEAFF
>-|TRBV28|once|TRBJ2-7
TGTGCCAGCACGACAGCCTACGAGCAGTACTTC
CASTTAYEQYF
>-|TRBV18|-|TRBJ2-7
TGTGCCAGCTCCCCCCCCGACTCTACCTACGAGCAGTACTTC
CASSPPDSTYEQYF
>-|TRBV29-1|-|TRBJ1-2
TGCAGCGTTTCGGACGGGACGAGCTATGGCTACACCTTC
CSVSDGTSYGYTF
>-|TRBV20-1|-|TRBJ2-2
TGCAGTGCCGTCAGAACCGGGGAGCTGTTTTTT
CSAVRTGELFF
>TRBD2|TRBV4-2|-|TRBJ2-1
TGTGCCAGCAGCCAACTACTAGCGGTTTACAATGAGCAGTTCTTC
CASSQLLAVYNEQFF
>TRBD1|TRBV7-8|-|TRBJ1-3
TGTGCCAGCAGCCCGACAGGGGCAGGAGGAAACACCATATATTTT
CASSPTGAGGNTIYF
>-|TRBV4-1|-|TRBJ2-5
TGCGCCAGCAGCCAAGTGTTAGCTCCGGAGGGCCAGTACTTC
CASSQVLAPEGQYF
>TRBD1|TRBV30|-|TRBJ1-6
TGTGCCTGGAGTGAAGGACAGGGCTCATCACCCCTCCACTTT
CAWSEGQGSSPLHF
>-|TRBV29-1|-|TRBJ2-6
TGCAGTGCCGGTGGGAGAAACTCTGGGGCCAACGTCCTGACTTTC
CSAGGRNSGANVLTF
>-|TRBV6-5|-|TRBJ2-7
TGTGCCAGCAGTTACTCGACCGGGGGAGTTTACGAGCAGTACTTC
CASSYSTGGVYEQYF
>TRBD1|TRBV6-1|few|TRBJ1-6
TGTGCCAGCAGTGACGGACAGGGGATGATCAATTCACCCCTCCACTTT
CASSDGQGMINSPLHF
>-|TRBV15|-|TRBJ2-2
TGTGCCACCAGCAGAGATATTGGGGGCGGGGAGCTGTTTTTT
CATSRDIGGGELFF
>TRBD2|TRBV5-1|few|TRBJ2-7
TGCGCCAGCAGCTTAGGGACTAGCGTCTACGAGCAGTACTTC
CASSLGTSVYEQYF
>-|TRBV5-1|few|TRBJ2-3
TGCGCCAGCAGCTTGGATTGGACGGTGGAGACAGATACGCAGTATTTT
CASSLDWTVETDTQYF
>TRBD1|TRBV7-2|-|TRBJ1-2
TGTGCCAGCAGCTTAATGATGACAGGGGATGGCTACACCTTC
CASSLMMTGDGYTF
>-|TRBV7-9|-|TRBJ1-2
TGTGCCAGCAGCTTGGAGCCGGGGCCGACGAACTATGGCTACACCTTC
CASSLEPGPTNYGYTF
>-|TRBV19|few|TRBJ1-1
TGTGCCAGTAGTATGAAGAGGGGGACTGAAGCTTTCTTT
CASSMKRGTEAFF
>-|TRBV28|-|TRBJ2-7
TGTGCCAGCAAACCGGGCCCCAGCTCCTACGAGCAGTACTTC
CASKPGPSSYEQYF
>-|TRBV30|-|TRBJ1-5
TGTGCCTGGAGCCCAGACAGTAACCAGCCCCAGCATTTT
CAWSPDSNQPQHF
>TRBD2|TRBV9|once|TRBJ2-5
TGTGCCAGCAGCGTAAGGGGGACTAGCGTTTCAGAGACCCAGTACTTC
CASSVRGTSVSETQYF
>-|TRBV5-4|-|TRBJ2-2
TGTGCCAGCAGCACTCCTCTCCCGGCCGGGGAGCTGTTTTTT
CASSTPLPAGELFF
>-|TRBV28|few|TRBJ2-3
TGTGCCAGCATCTCGGGGGGCGGTGGCACAGATACGCAGTATTTT
CASISGGGGTDTQYF
>-|TRBV4-1|-|TRBJ1-6
TGCGCCAGCAGCCAAGAGATAAGGATCCGTAATTCACCCCTCCACTTT
CASSQEIRIRNSPLHF
>-|TRBV20-1|-|TRBJ2-7
TGCAGTGCCGCTGATTCCTACGAGCAGTACTTC
CSAADSYEQYF
>-|TRBV28|few|TRBJ2-1
TGTGCCAGCACCCAACTCAATGAGCAGTTCTTC
CASTQLNEQFF
>TRBD2|TRBV7-2|-|TRBJ2-7
TGTGCCAGCAGCTTAGGGGGACTAGCTATAACCTACGAGCAGTACTTC
CASSLGGLAITYEQYF
>TRBD1|TRBV30|-|TRBJ1-2
TGTGCCTGGAGAAAAGAAACCGGGACAGTCTATGGCTACACCTTC
CAWRKETGTVYGYTF
>TRBD1|TRBV6-5|-|TRBJ1-2
TGTGCCAGCACCAGACAGGGCAACTATGGCTACACCTTC
CASTRQGNYGYTF
>-|TRBV10-3|-|TRBJ1-2
TGTGCCATCAGATCAGGTTCTGGGTATGAGAATGGCTACACCTTC
CAIRSGSGYENGYTF
>-|TRBV20-1|-|TRBJ2-5
TGCAGTGCTAGTTTAGAAGAGACCCAGTACTTC
CSASLEETQYF
>-|TRBV10-3|-|TRBJ2-3
TGTGCCATCAGTGAGCGGGGGCACACAGATACGCAGTATTTT
CAISERGHTDTQYF
>-|TRBV29-1|few|TRBJ2-7
TGCAGCGTTGAAGAGGCATCCGGCAGGGGCAGTTACGAGCAGTACTTC
CSVEEASGRGSYEQYF